This T cell receptor beta chain appears in the sequencing data of a study of shared clonotypes between healthy human individuals (dated by TCRdb to 2019 to 2021). Concerning the study at large: Three men and two women, aged 18 to 49 years, made up the cohort. Per donor, three plates each were used for CD4 naive and CD4 memory, two for CD8 naive, and one for CD8 memory. To estimate repertoire size and how much clonotypes are shared between individuals, the study performed deep sequencing of blood TCR repertoires from a few healthy adults. Different laboratories and diverse techniques were used to prepare libraries and sequence TCR repertoires, to increase sequencing depth and limit assay-specific biases. Between about 0.8 and 9 billion PBMCs per donor were obtained by leukapheresis.

CDR1 and CDR2 were assigned from the germline V gene as SGHTS and YDEGEE. Counted from cysteine to phenylalanine, this CDR3 has 12 amino acids. CDR3 DNA is the only sequence kept; it has 36 bases, read in frame from the first base. V loses 4 bases of germline sequence and J loses 13 bases, and the interval between the two ends is 17 bases. What the study reported, not specific to this receptor: Estimated clonotype richness was generally larger for naive than for memory subsets. Higher generation probabilities were observed for clonotypes shared by all four sorted-subset donors than for non-shared clonotypes. Pairwise subsampling indicated that sequencing depth was expected to affect the degree of clonotype sharing among donors. The small number of donors limited the genetic and exposure-history diversity represented. Sharing across several donors was observed for around 5% of naive CD4, under 4% of naive CD8, 2% to 2.5% of memory CD4, and less than 0.45% of memory CD8 clonotypes. Sampling was restricted to blood, and TCR repertoires in tissues likely differ from the TCR repertoires found in blood. Incomplete sequencing was indicated by rarefaction of sorted-subset datasets, despite the large sequencing depth.

On this clone itself: Which antigen it targets is not known. No base qualities exist here, and no much larger clone lies one base off it.

Using the deep immunoSEQ assay, TCR CDR3 regions were amplified from genomic DNA by multiplex PCR. For each cell subset, the extracted genomic DNA was distributed evenly across all wells of several immunoSEQ 96-well plates, and each plate served as one replicate. For sorted subsets, about 200 ng genomic DNA, equal to about 30,000 T cell genomes, was loaded into each replicate PCR. The purified libraries were quantified using a Qubit 3.0 fluorometer, sized with a Bioanalyzer 2100, and then quantified again using the KAPA Library Quantification kit. A separate single-read 150-cycle Illumina NextSeq 550 flow cell was used to sequence each immunoSEQ 96-well plate. In the authors' own workflow: Because the immunoSEQ output included only junctional sequences and no quality scores, the filtering could not be the same as the filtering used for full-length reads. To assign V/J genes and CDR3, sequences were annotated against IMGT germline references using PyIR, a Python wrapper for IgBLAST v1.9. Reads with weak V/J assignments (E-value above 1e-6), missing CDR3, stop codons, out-of-frame junctions, or ambiguous translated residues were removed. V3J clonotypes were defined by identical inferred V gene, J gene, and CDR3 amino acid sequence. Percentage overlap between repertoires was calculated by dividing the number of shared unique clonotypes by the size of the smaller repertoire. Repertoire richness was assessed with RTK rarefaction, the Chao1 estimator, and Recon v2.1 estimates of unobserved clonotypes. For all TCRbeta clonotypes obtained by the gDNA method from a handful of donors, generation probabilities were computed with OLGA. TCRdb carries this immuneACCESS record with in-frame sequences only. Its versions omit some clonotypes, under half of them owing to an unresolved V gene in the studies checked, with the rest unexplained. V, J and clone size were drawn from that table, and D and trimming were deduced from the DNA. The sample contains about 1 million clones, 78% of them found a single time. In total, the top ten clones hold about 0.52% of the sample.

The donors were healthy, HIV-negative adults who had no recently reported acute infections or vaccinations. Only Caucasian adults living in Nashville, Tennessee, USA were represented among the donors. CD4+ T cells were enriched through magnetic negative selection, after which naive cells were positively selected on CD45RA and the remaining negative fraction served as the memory subset. Blood was obtained by leukapheresis, after which PBMCs were separated by Ficoll-Histopaque density gradient centrifugation and cryopreserved in liquid nitrogen vapor phase. Analytical flow cytometry was used to check the purity and quantity of each magnetically sorted T cell population. From each sorted fraction, genomic DNA was isolated and quantified by UV absorbance on a Nanodrop 2000c.

This clonotype was obtained from a man in his late teens or twenties in good health. Some clones in this sample may be carry-over from other donors' samples. Recombination connected TRBV5-8 to TRBJ1-2; there is no confident call for the D gene. The specimen sequenced was memory CD4+ T cells from PBMCs. This sample's cell subset or site label indicates: CD45RA-negative fraction. This receptor has the CDR3 CASSIRAGSGTF. At the DNA level, the sequence is TGTGCCAGCAGCATTCGGGCAGGTTCCGGCACCTTC.